Below, 13 T cell receptor beta chains from the same sample are listed, as sequenced in a study of shared clonotypes between healthy human individuals. Some clones are missing from TCRdb's copy, which holds only in-frame ones; the method was immunoSEQ multiplex PCR. The table lists around 1.6 million clones, about 98% of them singletons, with around 0.45% in the top ten. Sequencing input: naive CD4+ T cells sorted from blood. Subset of the sample: CD45RA+ positively selected. The receptors were gathered from a man aged 25-45 years in good health.

The V and J genes are TRBV6-6 and TRBJ2-7; D gene unclear. The CDR3 extends over 15 amino acids. V lost 0 bases and J 5 bases, leaving 14 bases between the germline ends. Germline V gene data show CDR1 as MNHNY and CDR2 as SVGAGI (reference sequence). The DNA for the CDR3 is TGTGCCAGCAGTTACTCCCCCGGTGGTCCGAACGAGCAGTACTTC. This encodes CASSYSPGGPNEQYF.

The chain carries TRBV6-5 and TRBJ2-7, with 7 bases fitting TRBD1. Looked up from germline, CDR1 is MNHEY and CDR2 is SVGAGI. The CDR3 loop spans 14 amino acids. V dropped 2 bases and J dropped 3; count of bases not matched to a gene: 4. The CDR3 nucleotides read TGTGCCAGCAGTTACGATGACAGGGTCTACGAGCAGTACTTC. Protein product: CASSYDDRVYEQYF.

The V and J genes are TRBV4-3 and TRBJ2-1; 8 bases fit TRBD2. V trimming: 3 bases; J trimming: 0 bases; junction bases outside the gene matches: 7. This CDR3 region has 17 residues. Per the germline V gene, CDR1 is LGHNA and CDR2 is YSLEER. The CDR3 sequence is CASSHTAGASSYNEQFF. The DNA for the CDR3 is TGCGCCAGCAGCCACACAGCGGGAGCGAGCTCCTACAATGAGCAGTTCTTC.

The chain joins TRBV27 to TRBJ2-7; D might be TRBD1 or TRBD2, each matching 5 bases. V was trimmed by 3 bases and J by 3 bases, leaving 9 bases between them. The CDR3 has 13 amino acids. CDR1 is MNHEY, CDR2 SMNVEV, per germline (reference sequence). The CDR3 nucleotides are TGTGCCAGCAGTTTCCGGGGCCTCTACGAGCAGTACTTC. The encoded protein is CASSFRGLYEQYF.

This chain links TRBV6-1 with TRBJ2-7; 12 bases map to TRBD2. The CDR3 sequence is 15 residues long. V was clipped by 8 bases and J by 4 bases; unmatched bases: 9. Germline V gene lookup returns CDR1 MNHNS and CDR2 SASEGT. CDR3 DNA sequence: TGTGCCAGCCTTCCACTAGCGGGAGGTTCATACGAGCAGTACTTC. It is translated as CASLPLAGGSYEQYF.

The chain joins TRBV6-6 to TRBJ2-7; D perhaps matches TRBD2 (5 bases). This CDR3 is 16 amino acids long. The V gene's germline CDR1 is MNHNY and CDR2 SVGAGI (reference sequence). V was cut by 4 bases and J by 2 bases, with 18 bases left in between. The CDR3 is CASSSEETPSPYEQYF. The CDR3 DNA sequence: TGTGCCAGCAGTTCCGAAGAAACACCTAGCCCCTACGAGCAGTACTTC.

This clone was detected once. This chain joins TRBV19 and TRBJ2-1, with a weak D call TRBD2 (5 bases). V was pared by 3 bases and J by 2 bases, with 11 bases between. The V gene's germline CDR1 is LNHDA and CDR2 SQIVND (reference sequence). CDR3 length: 15 amino acids. CDR3 protein: CASSMRSGAYNEQFF. DNA for the CDR3: TGTGCCAGTAGTATGAGGAGCGGAGCCTACAATGAGCAGTTCTTC.

This clone was recorded only once. This chain links TRBV9 with TRBJ2-2; D is unclear. The CDR3 covers 13 residues. Trimming shortened V by 6 bases and J by 1 base, and 7 bases separated the two germline ends. Germline values: CDR1 SGDLS, CDR2 YYNGEE. CDR3 protein: CASNSVNTGELFF. The CDR3 DNA follows: TGTGCCAGCAACTCCGTGAACACCGGGGAGCTGTTTTTT.

A remark on this clone: The same CDR3 arises from other DNA sequences in this sample as well. This sequence joins TRBV5-1 and TRBJ1-5, with a tentative D call TRBD1 (5 bases). The ends were cut back, 2 bases at V and 4 bases at J, with 7 bases in the middle. In germline, CDR1 is SGHRS, CDR2 YFSETQ. The CDR3 has 13 amino acids. CDR3 DNA sequence: TGCGCCAGCAGCTTCGGGGGAAATCAGCCCCAGCATTTT. This translates into CASSFGGNQPQHF.

DNA of the CDR3: TGTGCCACCAGTCACCTCACAGATACGCAGTATTTT. It translates to CATSHLTDTQYF. V and J are TRBV15 and TRBJ2-3; D uncertain. Between the trimmed V and J ends, which lost 6 bases and 2 bases, there was a span of 6 bases. The CDR3 spans 12 residues. CDR1 and CDR2 from the germline V gene are LNHNV and YYDKDF (reference sequence).

The chain combines TRBV28 with TRBJ2-2; possibly TRBD1 for D (5 bases). Germline V gene lookup returns CDR1 MDHEN and CDR2 SYDVKM. Trimming left V 3 bases short and J 0 bases short, with 11 bases between. The CDR3 sequence is 16 residues long. CDR3 nucleotides: TGTGCCAGCAGTTTTGCAGGGATCGCGAACACCGGGGAGCTGTTTTTT. Its translation is CASSFAGIANTGELFF.

The gene calls are TRBV7-2 and TRBJ1-4; D is uncertain. Germline values: CDR1 SGHTA, CDR2 FQGNSA. The CDR3 runs 14 residues. Trimming pared 5 bases from V and 0 bases from J, leaving 7 bases between. The CDR3 DNA sequence: TGTGCCAGCAGCCACAGTGCAACTAATGAAAAACTGTTTTTT. Amino acid sequence: CASSHSATNEKLFF.

Details on this clone: This CDR3 is also generated by other DNA sequences in the sample. The chain has TRBV28 and TRBJ2-7, with D possibly TRBD1 on 6 matching bases. There are 12 residues in the CDR3. Germline-derived CDR1 and CDR2 are MDHEN and SYDVKM. The V end lost 6 bases, the J end lost 3 bases, and 9 bases lay between the germline ends. CDR3 loop: CASRSQGYEQYF. The CDR3 DNA reads as TGTGCCAGCAGATCACAGGGCTACGAGCAGTACTTC.